This is a list of T cell receptor beta chains from one sample in a study of T cell responses to AZD1222 COVID-19 vaccine. Sequencing used immunoSEQ multiplex PCR; TCRdb keeps in-frame clones, though not all of them. The data show 150,000 to 200,000 clones, 88% seen once. The specimen was peripheral blood, collected on day 0 of AZD1222 vaccination. These receptor sequences come from an adult in good health. The conserved cysteine and the conserved F or W are not part of the CDR3 here.

V gene: TRBV13
J gene: TRBJ1-3
CDR3 protein: ASSSPTVGNTIY

V gene: TRBV2
J gene: TRBJ2-7
CDR3 protein: ASSESAAGRYEQY

V gene: TRBV5-4
J gene: TRBJ1-2
CDR3 protein: ASSLAETATGRTYT

V gene: TRBV28
J gene: TRBJ2-7
CDR3 protein: ASSLTTYEQY

V gene: TRBV6-2/TRBV6-3
J gene: TRBJ2-3
CDR3 protein: ASTPGGGRGFTQY

V gene: TRBV6-1
J gene: TRBJ1-1
CDR3 protein: ASSERTGLNTEAF

V gene: TRBV5-4
J gene: TRBJ1-6
CDR3 protein: ASSRIGSPLH

V gene: TRBV29-1
J gene: TRBJ1-1
CDR3 protein: SVEGTDNTEAF

V gene: TRBV19
J gene: TRBJ1-5
CDR3 protein: ASRPLRQGHQPQH

V gene: TRBV5-4
J gene: TRBJ2-3
CDR3 protein: ASSFGADTQY

V gene: TRBV6-1
J gene: TRBJ2-7
CDR3 protein: ASSEALGGAYEQY

V gene: TRBV19
J gene: TRBJ1-5
CDR3 protein: ASSISKRGYNQPQH

V gene: TRBV18
J gene: TRBJ1-1
CDR3 protein: ASSAGTVTEAF

V gene: TRBV7-2
J gene: TRBJ1-6
CDR3 protein: ASSLDTGINSPLH

V gene: TRBV3-1/TRBV3-2
J gene: TRBJ1-3
CDR3 protein: ASSQKDARSGNTIY

V gene: TRBV5-1
J gene: TRBJ1-1
CDR3 protein: ASSFFTGNTEAF

V gene: TRBV7-2
J gene: TRBJ2-3
CDR3 protein: ASSLAPLLRRTRRYAY

V gene: TRBV14
J gene: TRBJ2-7
CDR3 protein: ASSPPLGRILPYEQY

V gene: TRBV19
J gene: TRBJ2-6
CDR3 protein: ASSIQSGANVLT

V gene: TRBV18
J gene: TRBJ2-7
CDR3 protein: ASSASQGYEQY

V gene: TRBV6-2/TRBV6-3
J gene: TRBJ2-7
CDR3 protein: ASSSLAYEQY

V gene: TRBV12-3/TRBV12-4
J gene: TRBJ1-2
CDR3 protein: ASSFDGYGYT

V gene: TRBV5-1
J gene: TRBJ1-2
CDR3 protein: ASSLNQRIDYGYT

V gene: TRBV19
J gene: TRBJ2-3
CDR3 protein: ATRARSTDTQY

V gene: TRBV7-2
J gene: TRBJ2-7
CDR3 protein: ASSLAGTDSSYEQY

V gene: TRBV27
J gene: TRBJ2-7
CDR3 protein: ASSRSGGAHEQY

V gene: TRBV5-4
J gene: TRBJ2-5
CDR3 protein: ASSLGQGRETQY

V gene: TRBV11-2
J gene: TRBJ1-1
CDR3 protein: ASSLVPKEAF

V gene: TRBV7-9
J gene: TRBJ1-2
CDR3 protein: ASSATGDYGYT

V gene: TRBV11-2
J gene: TRBJ1-1
CDR3 protein: ASSLSSAGLRTEAF

V gene: TRBV29-1
J gene: TRBJ2-3
CDR3 protein: SVSGQLHTDTQY

V gene: TRBV6-5
J gene: TRBJ1-1
CDR3 protein: ASSYTGTENTEAF

V gene: TRBV20-1
J gene: TRBJ1-1
CDR3 protein: SASSAAGSLNTEAF

V gene: TRBV10-3
J gene: TRBJ1-1
CDR3 protein: AIGAGNTEAF

V gene: TRBV30
J gene: TRBJ1-6
CDR3 protein: AWSVWGRNSPLH